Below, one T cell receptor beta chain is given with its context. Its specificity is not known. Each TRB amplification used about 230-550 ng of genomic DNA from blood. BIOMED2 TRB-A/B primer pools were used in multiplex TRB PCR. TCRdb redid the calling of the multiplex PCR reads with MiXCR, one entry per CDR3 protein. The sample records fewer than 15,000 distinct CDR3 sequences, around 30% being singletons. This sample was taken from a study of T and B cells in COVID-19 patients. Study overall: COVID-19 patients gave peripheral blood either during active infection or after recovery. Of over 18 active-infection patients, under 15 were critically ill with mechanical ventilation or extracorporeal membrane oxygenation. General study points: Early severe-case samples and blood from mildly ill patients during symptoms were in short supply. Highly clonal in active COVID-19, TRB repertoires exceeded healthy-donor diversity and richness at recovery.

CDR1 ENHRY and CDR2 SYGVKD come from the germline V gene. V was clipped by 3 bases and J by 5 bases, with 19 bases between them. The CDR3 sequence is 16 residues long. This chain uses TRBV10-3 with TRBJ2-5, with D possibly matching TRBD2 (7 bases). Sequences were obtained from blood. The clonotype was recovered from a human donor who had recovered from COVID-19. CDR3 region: CAISDYVGGLRETQYF. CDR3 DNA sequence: TGTGCCATCAGTGACTACGTCGGGGGGCTCCGTGAGACCCAGTACTTC.